The 9 T cell receptor beta chains reported below all come from one sample, sequenced in a study of T cell changes during pregnancy in multiple sclerosis. Sequencing used immunoSEQ multiplex PCR; TCRdb keeps in-frame clones, though not all of them. The sample has about 24,000 clones; 85% to 90% are singletons. The specimen was CD4+ T cells from peripheral blood mononuclear cells, collected in the second trimester of pregnancy. The receptor set was obtained from a female donor in good health, enrolled as a control in a pregnancy study.

This clone has just one count. V gene TRBV6-1 combines with J gene TRBJ2-1, with 11 positions matching TRBD2. In germline, CDR1 is MNHNS, CDR2 SASEGT. V was clipped by 8 bases and J by 4 bases; unmatched bases: 4. The CDR3 totals 14 residues. CDR3 in DNA: TGTGCCAGCCACACTAGCGGGGGATACAATGAGCAGTTCTTC. This sequence encodes CASHTSGGYNEQFF.

CDR3 region: CASSLRSGGATDTQYF. In DNA form, the CDR3 reads TGCGCCAGCAGCTTACGGAGCGGGGGGGCCACAGATACGCAGTATTTT. The chain has TRBV5-1 and TRBJ2-3; TRBD2 agrees at 10 bases. CDR1 is SGHRS and CDR2 is YFSETQ in the germline V gene. Germline trimming cut 2 bases from V and 2 bases from J; bases unmatched to any gene: 5. CDR3 size: 16 residues.

The chain employs TRBV5-1 and TRBJ1-3; D unclear. V lost 4 bases and J 0 bases, leaving 11 bases between the germline ends. This CDR3 spans 15 amino acids. Germline V gives CDR1 SGHRS, CDR2 YFSETQ. CDR3 sequence reads: CASSPQPFSGNTIYF. CDR3 nucleotide sequence: TGCGCCAGCAGCCCACAGCCTTTCTCTGGAAACACCATATATTTT.

V gene TRBV9 combines with J gene TRBJ2-7; D is unclear. CDR1 is SGDLS and CDR2 is YYNGEE in the germline V gene. Trimming cost V 7 bases and J 2 bases, with 16 bases left between them. The CDR3 has 14 amino acids. The CDR3 here is CASSLNSAPYEQYF. CDR3 coding DNA: TGTGCCAGCTCTTTGAACTCCGCCCCCTACGAGCAGTACTTC.

The rearrangement uses TRBV7-2 and TRBJ1-2; D not certain. The CDR3 spans 13 residues. The V end lost 4 bases, the J end lost 4 bases, and 10 bases lay between the germline ends. Germline assignment: CDR1 SGHTA and CDR2 FQGNSA. CDR3 sequence reads: CASSSGGIYGYTF. The CDR3 region has the DNA TGTGCCAGCAGCTCGGGCGGGATCTATGGCTACACCTTC. The whole variable domain, filled in from reference TRBV7-2 and TRBJ1-2, reads GAGVSQSPSNKVTEKGKDVELRCDPISGHTALYWYRQSLGQGLEFLIYFQGNSAPDKSGLPSDRFSAERTGGSVSTLTIQRTQQEDSAVYLCASSSGGIYGYTFGSGTRLTVV.

The V gene is TRBV7-8, the J gene TRBJ2-5; 8 nucleotides match TRBD1. The germline CDR1 and CDR2 sequences are SGHVS and FQNEAQ. V lost 8 bases and J lost 5; bases outside the gene matches: 7. The CDR3 consists of 13 residues. The CDR3 here is CASGRGRLETQYF. For the CDR3, the DNA is TGTGCCAGCGGCAGGGGGCGATTGGAGACCCAGTACTTC.

The V and J genes are TRBV7-3 and TRBJ2-2; D is perhaps TRBD1 (5 bases). Trimming removed 7 bases from V and 1 base from J, with 10 bases in between. The length of the CDR3 is 14 residues. Per germline, CDR1 SGHTA and CDR2 FQGTGA. The CDR3 nucleotides read TGTGCCAGCACCAAGACAGTGAACACCGGGGAGCTGTTTTTT. Translation: CASTKTVNTGELFF.

By share, this clone counts as medium-sized. V is TRBV12-5 and J is TRBJ1-5; D gene uncertain. The CDR3 has 15 amino acids. Looked up from germline, CDR1 is LGHNT and CDR2 is FRNRAP. V lost 7 bases and J lost 6, with 19 bases in between. This chain's CDR3 is CASASSTPRGQPQHF. For the CDR3, the DNA is TGTGCTAGTGCCAGCAGTACGCCCCGGGGTCAGCCCCAGCATTTT. Combining the CDR3 with reference TRBV12-5 and TRBJ1-5 gives the whole variable domain DARVTQTPRHKVTEMGQEVTMRCQPILGHNTVFWYRQTMMQGLELLAYFRNRAPLDDSGMPKDRFSAEMPDATLATLKIQPSEPRDSAVYFCASASSTPRGQPQHFGDGTRLSIL.

This chain uses TRBV11-3 with TRBJ2-2; TRBD1 is a possible D gene (6 bases). Trimming cost V 3 bases and J 0 bases, with 17 bases left between them. This CDR3 is 18 amino acids long. Germline CDR1 and CDR2: SGHNT and YENEEA. DNA of the CDR3: TGTGCCAGCAGCTTCGGGCGGTGGGGGCCTGCGAACACCGGGGAGCTGTTTTTT. Translating gives CASSFGRWGPANTGELFF.